These T cell receptor beta chains were read from a single sample in a study of control samples from healthy donors and cancer patients. The repertoire was sequenced with immunoSEQ multiplex PCR; TCRdb's copy has only in-frame clones and lacks some. Of roughly 130,000 clones detected, around nine tenths appear once; the ten largest clones hold roughly 12%. Sequenced input: blood. Receptors were obtained from a young man in good health. Both conserved end residues are part of each CDR3. The size entry is marked missing in some rows and otherwise reads once, few, many or a size class.

v_call	clone_size	j_call	cdr3_aa
TRBV19	once	TRBJ2-7	CASSMSSYEQYF
TRBV4-2	-	TRBJ2-7	CASSQVLAGGRFEQYF
TRBV7-3	-	TRBJ1-2	CASSLQGVACGGYTF
TRBV30	-	TRBJ2-7	CAWSPPGAGYPYEQYF
TRBV6-6	-	TRBJ1-5	CASSYATGGQPQHF
TRBV30	-	TRBJ1-2	CAWRTGAAYGYTF
TRBV5-6	-	TRBJ1-6	CASSSRTFDSPLHF
TRBV15	-	TRBJ1-1	CATSHSDRTSRAEAFF
TRBV5-4	-	TRBJ1-2	CASSLAAGALRGYTF
TRBV29-1	-	TRBJ2-7	CSVEEDSSYEQYF
TRBV5-5	-	TRBJ1-2	CASSLVWTNYGYTF
TRBV20-1	-	TRBJ2-5	CSASPGIGETQYF
TRBV27	-	TRBJ2-3	CASSLQEGDTQYF
TRBV6-5	-	TRBJ1-3	CASHRTADSGNTIYF
TRBV3-1/TRBV3-2	-	TRBJ1-2	CASSQVGGAGYGYTF
TRBV5-6	few	TRBJ2-3	CASSLEGTDTQYF
TRBV10-3	-	TRBJ1-2	CAISESYGYTF
TRBV7-9	-	TRBJ2-3	CALADTQYF
TRBV6-6	-	TRBJ2-1	CASSYMAGSPDNEQFF
TRBV9	-	TRBJ2-2	CASSPPPGGNRDTGELFF
TRBV4-1	once	TRBJ1-5	CASSQVYPDQPQHF
TRBV10-3	-	TRBJ1-1	CAILGLNTEAFF
TRBV4-2	-	TRBJ1-6	CASSQGQEYSPLHF
TRBV11-2	-	TRBJ1-1	CASSLEPGQGQAFF
TRBV28	-	TRBJ2-7	CASTRHSGIYEQYF
TRBV28	-	TRBJ1-5	CASSRDSINSNQPQHF
TRBV11-3	-	TRBJ2-1	CASSTLILAGGFDHEQFF
TRBV7-2	-	TRBJ2-3	CASSSLAGGVTDTQYF
TRBV19	-	TRBJ2-3	CASSIDGAQDTQYF
TRBV4-1	-	TRBJ2-7	CASSQASITLSYEQYF
TRBV2	-	TRBJ2-3	CASNLDRGGTDTQYF
TRBV28	-	TRBJ1-5	CASSLLDGLEGQPQHF
TRBV4-2	-	TRBJ1-5	CASSQDQGTGDRPQHF
TRBV3-1/TRBV3-2	-	TRBJ2-7	CASSPRDRGYEQYF
TRBV6-5	-	TRBJ2-3	CASSYPAGGGTDTQYF
TRBV28	-	TRBJ1-1	CASRTVNTEAFF